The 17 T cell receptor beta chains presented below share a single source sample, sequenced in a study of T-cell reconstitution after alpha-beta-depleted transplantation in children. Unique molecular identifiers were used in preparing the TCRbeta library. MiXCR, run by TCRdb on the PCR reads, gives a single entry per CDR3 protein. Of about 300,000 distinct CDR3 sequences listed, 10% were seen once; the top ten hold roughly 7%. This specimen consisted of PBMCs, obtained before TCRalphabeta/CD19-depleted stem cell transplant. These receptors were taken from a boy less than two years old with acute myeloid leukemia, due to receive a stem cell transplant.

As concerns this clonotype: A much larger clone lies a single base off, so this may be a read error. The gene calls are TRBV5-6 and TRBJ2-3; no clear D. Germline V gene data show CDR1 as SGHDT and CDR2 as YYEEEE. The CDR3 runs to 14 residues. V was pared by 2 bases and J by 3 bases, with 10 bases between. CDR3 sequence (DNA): TGTGCCAGCAGCTTTATCCCGATAACAGATACGCAGTATTTT. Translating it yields CASSFIPITDTQYF.

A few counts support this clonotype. The CDR3 DNA follows: TGTGCCAGTAGTATACTTTCGGGACAGGGACAGAACACTGAAGCTTTCTTT. This translates into CASSILSGQGQNTEAFF. The rearrangement links TRBV19 to TRBJ1-1; the match to TRBD1 covers 9 bases. After removal of 2 bases from V and 1 base from J, the junction contained 8 bases not matched to a gene. This CDR3 has 17 residues. Germline V gene sequence: CDR1 LNHDA, CDR2 SQIVND (reference sequence).

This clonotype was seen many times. The chain's CDR3 is CASSQDQEDTQYF. CDR3 DNA: TGTGCCAGCAGCCAAGATCAGGAGGATACGCAGTATTTT. The genes are TRBV3-1 and TRBJ2-3, with D unresolved. From germline, CDR1 is LGHDT and CDR2 YNNKEL (reference sequence). There are 13 residues in the CDR3. Trimming took 0 bases from V and 6 from J, leaving 7 bases between them.

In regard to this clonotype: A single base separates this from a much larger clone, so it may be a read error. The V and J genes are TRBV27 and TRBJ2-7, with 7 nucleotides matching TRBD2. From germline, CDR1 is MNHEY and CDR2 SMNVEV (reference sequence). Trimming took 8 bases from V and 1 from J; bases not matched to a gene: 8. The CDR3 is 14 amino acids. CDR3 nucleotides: TGTGCCAGCCGTAAGCGGGATCCTTCCTACGAGCAGTACTTC. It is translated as CASRKRDPSYEQYF.

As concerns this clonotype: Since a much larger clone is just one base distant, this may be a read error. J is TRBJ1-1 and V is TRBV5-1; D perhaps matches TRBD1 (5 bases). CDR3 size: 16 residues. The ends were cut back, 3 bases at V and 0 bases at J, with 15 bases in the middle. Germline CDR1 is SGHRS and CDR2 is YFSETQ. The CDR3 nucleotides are TGCGCCAGCAGCTGCCGGGACGGAGAAGTGAACACTGAAGCTTTCTTT. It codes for CASSCRDGEVNTEAFF.

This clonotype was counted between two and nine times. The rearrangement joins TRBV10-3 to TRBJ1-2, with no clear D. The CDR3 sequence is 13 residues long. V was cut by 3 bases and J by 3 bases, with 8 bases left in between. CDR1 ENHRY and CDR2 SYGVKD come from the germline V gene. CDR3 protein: CAISEGQDYGYTF. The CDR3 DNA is TGTGCCATCAGTGAAGGGCAAGACTATGGCTACACCTTC.

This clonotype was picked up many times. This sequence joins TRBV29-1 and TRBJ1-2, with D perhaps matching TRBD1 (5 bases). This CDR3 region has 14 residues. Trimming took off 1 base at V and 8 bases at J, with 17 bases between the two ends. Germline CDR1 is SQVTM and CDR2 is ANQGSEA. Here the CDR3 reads CSVEAIWGGGGYTF. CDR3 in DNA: TGCAGCGTTGAAGCCATCTGGGGTGGGGGAGGCTACACCTTC.

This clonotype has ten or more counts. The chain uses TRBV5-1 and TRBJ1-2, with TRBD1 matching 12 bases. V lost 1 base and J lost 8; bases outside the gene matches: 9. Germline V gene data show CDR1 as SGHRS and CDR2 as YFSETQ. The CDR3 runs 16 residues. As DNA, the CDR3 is TGCGCCAGCAGCTTGAATATTGGGACAGGGGGCTTGGGCTACACCTTC. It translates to CASSLNIGTGGLGYTF.

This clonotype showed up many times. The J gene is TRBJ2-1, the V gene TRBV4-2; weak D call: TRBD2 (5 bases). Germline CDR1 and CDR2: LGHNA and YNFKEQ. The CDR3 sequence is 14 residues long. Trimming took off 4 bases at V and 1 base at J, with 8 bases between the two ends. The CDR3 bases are TGTGCCAGCAGCCCCCGGAGGTCCTACAATGAGCAGTTCTTC. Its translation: CASSPRRSYNEQFF.

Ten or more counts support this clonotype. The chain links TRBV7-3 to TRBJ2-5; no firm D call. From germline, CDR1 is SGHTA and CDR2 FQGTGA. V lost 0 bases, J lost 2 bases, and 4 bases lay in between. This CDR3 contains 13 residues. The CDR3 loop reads CASSLTVQETQYF. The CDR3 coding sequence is TGTGCCAGCAGCTTAACCGTGCAAGAGACCCAGTACTTC. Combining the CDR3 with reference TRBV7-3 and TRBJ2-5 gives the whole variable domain GAGVSQTPSNKVTEKGKYVELRCDPISGHTALYWYRQSLGQGPEFLIYFQGTGAADDSGLPNDRFFAVRPEGSVSTLKIQRTERGDSAVYLCASSLTVQETQYFGPGTRLLVL.

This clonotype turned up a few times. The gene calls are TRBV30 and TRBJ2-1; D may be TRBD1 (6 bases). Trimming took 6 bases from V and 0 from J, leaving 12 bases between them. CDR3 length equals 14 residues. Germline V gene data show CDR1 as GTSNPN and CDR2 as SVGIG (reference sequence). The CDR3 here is CACTTGSSYNEQFF. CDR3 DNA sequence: TGTGCCTGTACAACAGGGAGCTCCTACAATGAGCAGTTCTTC.

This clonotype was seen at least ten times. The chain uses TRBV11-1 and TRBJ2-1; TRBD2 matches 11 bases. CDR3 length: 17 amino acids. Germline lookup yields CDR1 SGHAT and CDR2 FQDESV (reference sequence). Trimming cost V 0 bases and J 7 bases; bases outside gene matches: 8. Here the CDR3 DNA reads TGTGCCAGCAGCTTAGCGCAGGTAGCGGGGGGGCAGAATGAGCAGTTCTTC. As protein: CASSLAQVAGGQNEQFF.

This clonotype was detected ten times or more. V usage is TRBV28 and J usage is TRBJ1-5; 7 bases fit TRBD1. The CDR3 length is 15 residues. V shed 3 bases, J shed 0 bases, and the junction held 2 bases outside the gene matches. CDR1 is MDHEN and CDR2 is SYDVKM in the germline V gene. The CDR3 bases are TGTGCCAGCAGTTTGGGGACAGTTAGCAATCAGCCCCAGCATTTT. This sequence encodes CASSLGTVSNQPQHF.

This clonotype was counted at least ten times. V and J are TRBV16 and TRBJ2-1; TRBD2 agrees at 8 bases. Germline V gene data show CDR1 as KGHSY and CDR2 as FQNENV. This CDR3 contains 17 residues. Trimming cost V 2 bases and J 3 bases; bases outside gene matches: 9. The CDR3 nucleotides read TGTGCCAGCAGCCAACTCGAAGCGGGAGTGTTCTACAATGAGCAGTTCTTC. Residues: CASSQLEAGVFYNEQFF. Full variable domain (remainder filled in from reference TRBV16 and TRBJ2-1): GEEVAQTPKHLVRGEGQKAKLYCAPIKGHSYVFWYQQVLKNEFKFLISFQNENVFDETGMPKERFSAKCLPNSPCSLEIQATKLEDSAVYFCASSQLEAGVFYNEQFFGPGTRLTVL.

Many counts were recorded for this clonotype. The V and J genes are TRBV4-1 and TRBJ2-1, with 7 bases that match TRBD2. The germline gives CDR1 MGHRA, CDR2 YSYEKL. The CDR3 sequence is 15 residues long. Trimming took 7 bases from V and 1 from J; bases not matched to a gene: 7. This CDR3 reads CASTQNSGSYNEQFF. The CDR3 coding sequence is TGCGCCAGCACCCAGAATAGCGGGTCCTACAATGAGCAGTTCTTC.

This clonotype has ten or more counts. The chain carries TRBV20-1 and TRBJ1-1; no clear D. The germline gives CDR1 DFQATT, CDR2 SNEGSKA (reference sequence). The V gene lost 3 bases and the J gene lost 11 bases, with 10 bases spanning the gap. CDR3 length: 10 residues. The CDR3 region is CSASPESAFF. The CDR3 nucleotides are TGCAGTGCTAGCCCCGAGAGCGCTTTCTTT.

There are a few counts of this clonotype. Written as DNA, the CDR3 is TGTGCCAGCAAGGAGGGCCTTAACTATGGCTACACCTTC. Translating gives CASKEGLNYGYTF. The chain recombines TRBV6-2 or TRBV6-3 with TRBJ1-2; D uncertain. The ends were cut back, 7 bases at V and 1 base at J, with 10 bases in the middle. Looked up from germline, CDR1 is MNHEY and CDR2 is SVGEGT. The CDR3 spans 13 residues.